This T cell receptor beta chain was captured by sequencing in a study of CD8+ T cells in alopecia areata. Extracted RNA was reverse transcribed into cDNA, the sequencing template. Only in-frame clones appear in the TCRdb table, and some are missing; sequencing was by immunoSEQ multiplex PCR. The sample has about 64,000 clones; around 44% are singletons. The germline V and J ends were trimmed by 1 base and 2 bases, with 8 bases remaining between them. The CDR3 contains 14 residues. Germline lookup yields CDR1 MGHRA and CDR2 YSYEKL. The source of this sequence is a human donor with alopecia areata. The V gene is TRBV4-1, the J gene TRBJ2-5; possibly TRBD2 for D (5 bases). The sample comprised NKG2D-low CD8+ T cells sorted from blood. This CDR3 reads CASSQGPGQETQYF. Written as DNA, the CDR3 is TGCGCCAGCAGCCAAGGACCGGGACAAGAGACCCAGTACTTC.